This TCR beta chain was recovered during a study of PD-1 blockade in classical Hodgkin lymphoma. There are 19 residues in the CDR3. The germline CDR1 and CDR2 sequences are ENHRY and SYGVKD. With 4 bases clipped from V and 0 bases from J, the junction kept 15 bases outside the gene matches. As to time point: newly diagnosed, previously untreated cHL patient sample. This table comes from immunoSEQ multiplex PCR, and its TCRdb copy is limited to in-frame clones, with some not included. The table shows 25,000 to 35,000 clones, with 85% to 95% occurring only once. The specimen sequenced was peripheral blood mononuclear cells (PBMCs). The chain links TRBV10-3 to TRBJ1-1, with 9 nucleotides matching TRBD1. The clonotype was recovered from a human donor with classical Hodgkin lymphoma. CDR3 nucleotide sequence: TGTGCCATCAGTGGTGGGACAGGGAATATGTATATTGTGAACACTGAAGCTTTCTTT. This encodes CAISGGTGNMYIVNTEAFF.